This T cell receptor beta chain originates from a study of blood T cell repertoires in COVID-19. As for the study in general: There were acute and convalescent COVID-19 samples, and they came from the United States, Italy and Spain.

The CDR3 sequence is 16 residues long. V shed 5 bases and J 1 base; nucleotides not matched to a gene: 9. Germline V gives CDR1 MNHEY, CDR2 SMNVEV (reference sequence). How the authors handled the data: Amplification of reference gene primers provided the estimated nucleated cell counts. Clones were read by immunoSEQ multiplex PCR, and TCRdb kept only the in-frame ones, dropping some. For V, J and clone size, that table is used; D and trimming come from the DNA. The sample yields 250,000 to 350,000 clones, roughly 90% seen once. Sequencing used peripheral blood. The J gene is TRBJ2-7, the V gene TRBV27, with 9 bases aligning to TRBD1. This TCR came from a woman in her forties or fifties who had recovered from COVID-19. CDR3 amino acids: CASSPTPTGGSYEQYF. DNA for the CDR3: TGTGCCAGCAGTCCAACCCCGACAGGGGGTTCCTACGAGCAGTACTTC.